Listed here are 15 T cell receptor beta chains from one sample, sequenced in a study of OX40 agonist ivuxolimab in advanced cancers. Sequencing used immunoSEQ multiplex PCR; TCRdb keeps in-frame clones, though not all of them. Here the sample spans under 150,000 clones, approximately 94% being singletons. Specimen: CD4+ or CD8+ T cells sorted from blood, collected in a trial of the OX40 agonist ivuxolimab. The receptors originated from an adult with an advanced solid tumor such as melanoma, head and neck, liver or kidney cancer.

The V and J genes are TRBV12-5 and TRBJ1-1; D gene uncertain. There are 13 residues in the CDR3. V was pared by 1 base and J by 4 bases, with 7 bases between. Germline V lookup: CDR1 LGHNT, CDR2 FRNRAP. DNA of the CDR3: TGTGCTAGTGGTTTGGGACGGAGCACTGAAGCTTTCTTT. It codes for CASGLGRSTEAFF.

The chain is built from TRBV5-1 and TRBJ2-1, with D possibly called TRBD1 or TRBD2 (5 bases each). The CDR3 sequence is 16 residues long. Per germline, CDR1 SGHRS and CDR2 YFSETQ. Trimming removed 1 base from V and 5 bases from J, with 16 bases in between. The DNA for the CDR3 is TGCGCCAGCAGCTTGTTTTTTGGTGGGGGAAACAATGAGCAGTTCTTC. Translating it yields CASSLFFGGGNNEQFF.

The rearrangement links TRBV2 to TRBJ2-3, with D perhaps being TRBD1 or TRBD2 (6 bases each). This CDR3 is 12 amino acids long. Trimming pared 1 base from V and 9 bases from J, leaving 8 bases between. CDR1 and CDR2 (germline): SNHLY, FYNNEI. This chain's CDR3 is CASSEGGATQYF. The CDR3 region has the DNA TGTGCCAGCAGTGAAGGGGGGGCGACGCAGTATTTT.

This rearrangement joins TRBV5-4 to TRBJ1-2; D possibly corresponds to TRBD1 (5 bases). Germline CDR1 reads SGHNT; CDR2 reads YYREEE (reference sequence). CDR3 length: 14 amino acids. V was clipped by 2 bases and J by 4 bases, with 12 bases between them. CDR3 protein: CASSFDSGGYGYTF. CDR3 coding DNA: TGTGCCAGCAGCTTTGACAGCGGGGGCTATGGCTACACCTTC.

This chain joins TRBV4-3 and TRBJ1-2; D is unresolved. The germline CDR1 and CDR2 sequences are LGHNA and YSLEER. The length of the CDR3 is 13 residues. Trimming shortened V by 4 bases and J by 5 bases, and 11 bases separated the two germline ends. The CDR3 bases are TGCGCCAGCAGCCTTAGGACGGAGTATGGCTACACCTTC. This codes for CASSLRTEYGYTF.

CDR3 coding DNA: TGTGCCAGCAGCTTCAGAGGTTCACGGTCCTACGAGCAGTACTTC. Residues: CASSFRGSRSYEQYF. The V call is TRBV5-6, the J call TRBJ2-7; D is unclear. CDR1 and CDR2 from the germline V gene are SGHDT and YYEEEE. This CDR3 region has 15 residues. V lost 2 bases and J lost 1, with 13 bases in between.

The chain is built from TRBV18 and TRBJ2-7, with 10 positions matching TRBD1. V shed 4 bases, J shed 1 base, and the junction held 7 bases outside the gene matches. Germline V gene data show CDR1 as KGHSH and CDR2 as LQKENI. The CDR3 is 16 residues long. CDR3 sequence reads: CASSLIGQGGSYEQYF. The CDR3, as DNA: TGTGCCAGCTCACTAATCGGACAGGGGGGGTCCTACGAGCAGTACTTC.

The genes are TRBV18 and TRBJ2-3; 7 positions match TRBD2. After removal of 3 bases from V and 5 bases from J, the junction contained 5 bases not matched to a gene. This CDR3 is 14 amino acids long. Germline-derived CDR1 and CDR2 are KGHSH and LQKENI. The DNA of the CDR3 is TGTGCCAGCTCACCCGCGGTAGCGGGAGATACGCAGTATTTT. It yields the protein CASSPAVAGDTQYF.

CDR3 region: CASSQGAGQGKYEQYF. As DNA, the CDR3 is TGCGCCAGCAGCCAAGGGGCGGGACAGGGAAAATACGAGCAGTACTTC. The gene calls are TRBV4-1 and TRBJ2-7; 9 positions match TRBD1. The germline V gene has CDR1 MGHRA and CDR2 YSYEKL. The CDR3 totals 16 residues. Losses at the gene ends were 1 base for V and 4 bases for J; bases not matched to a gene: 8.

Here the CDR3 reads CASSSRGTSGVYNEQFF. CDR3 sequence (DNA): TGTGCCAGCAGCTCCCGAGGAACTAGCGGGGTATACAATGAGCAGTTCTTC. The V and J genes are TRBV7-6 and TRBJ2-1; 10 bases fit TRBD2. This CDR3 has 17 amino acids. Trimming cost V 4 bases and J 4 bases; bases outside gene matches: 10. The germline gives CDR1 SGHVS, CDR2 FNYEAQ.

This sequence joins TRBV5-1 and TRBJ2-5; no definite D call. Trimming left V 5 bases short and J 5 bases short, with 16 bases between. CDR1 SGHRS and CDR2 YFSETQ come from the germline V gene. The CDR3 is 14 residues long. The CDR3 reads CASRATVGHETQYF. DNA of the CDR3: TGCGCCAGCAGAGCCACGGTAGGGCACGAGACCCAGTACTTC. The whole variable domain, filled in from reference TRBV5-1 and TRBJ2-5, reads KAGVTQTPRYLIKTRGQQVTLSCSPISGHRSVSWYQQTPGQGLQFLFEYFSETQRNKGNFPGRFSGRQFSNSRSEMNVSTLELGDSALYLCASRATVGHETQYFGPGTRLLVL.

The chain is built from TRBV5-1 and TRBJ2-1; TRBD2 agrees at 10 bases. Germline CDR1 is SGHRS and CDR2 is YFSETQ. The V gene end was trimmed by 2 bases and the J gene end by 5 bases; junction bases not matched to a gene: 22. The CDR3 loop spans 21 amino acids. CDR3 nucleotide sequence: TGCGCCAGCAGCTTACGCCCAGCGGGGGGGCTGGACTCTCCTTTGGACAATGAGCAGTTCTTC. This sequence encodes CASSLRPAGGLDSPLDNEQFF.

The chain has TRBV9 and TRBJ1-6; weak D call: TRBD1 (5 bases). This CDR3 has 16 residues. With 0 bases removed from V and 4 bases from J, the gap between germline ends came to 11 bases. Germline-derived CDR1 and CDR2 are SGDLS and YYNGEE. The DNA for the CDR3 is TGTGCCAGCAGCGTAGGTCTGGGGGAGTATAATTCACCCCTCCACTTT. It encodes CASSVGLGEYNSPLHF.

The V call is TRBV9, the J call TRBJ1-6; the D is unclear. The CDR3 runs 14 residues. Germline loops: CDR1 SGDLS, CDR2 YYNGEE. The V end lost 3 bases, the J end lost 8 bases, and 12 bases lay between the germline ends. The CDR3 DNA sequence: TGTGCCAGCAGCGCCCGTGCCGACTATTCACCCCTCCACTTT. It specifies CASSARADYSPLHF.

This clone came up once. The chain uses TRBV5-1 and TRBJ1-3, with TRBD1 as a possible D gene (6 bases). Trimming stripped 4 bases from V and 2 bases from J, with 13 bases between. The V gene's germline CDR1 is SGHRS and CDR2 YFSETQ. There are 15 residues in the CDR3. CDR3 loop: CASSPGDNTGNTIYF. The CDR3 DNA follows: TGCGCCAGCAGCCCAGGGGACAATACTGGAAACACCATATATTTT.